The source of this T cell receptor (beta chain) is a study of blood T cell repertoires in COVID-19 (dated by TCRdb to about 2020). For context, the study as a whole: Samples covering the acute and convalescent phases of COVID-19 were provided by collaborators in the United States, Italy and Spain. The repertoires were made available in a free public database intended to serve as a resource for research on the immune response to SARS-CoV-2. Samples came from the ongoing ImmuneRACE study (first 160 participants) plus 1,254 subjects from 6 global collaborators. A de-identified subject ID, COVID-19 status, age in years and sex were almost always included in the sample metadata. The dataset comprised deeply sampled blood TCRbeta repertoires from subjects exposed to, actively infected with, or recovered from COVID-19. Where HLA class I and class II types were available, the types were taken from metadata supplied by the sample provider, not from assay-based typing. The material from the prospective study consisted of cDNA or gDNA derived from T cells, B-cell-depleted T cells, or PBMCs.

Results the study describes overall, beyond this receptor: How much clinical and demographic metadata was included differed by source and by participant, and the metadata was provided uncurated.

With regard to this clone: This receptor's antigen is unknown. No much larger clone exists at a distance of one base, and base qualities are not known.

The CDR3 runs 16 amino acids, cysteine and phenylalanine included. Only the CDR3 DNA is retained, 48 bases long and in frame from the first base. Deletion took 0 bases off V and 2 bases off J, with a span of 11 bases between the germline ends. CDR1 and CDR2 are read off the germline V gene as LGHNA and YSLEER. TCRbeta CDR3 regions were amplified from genomic DNA using the immunoSEQ Assay, a bias-controlled multiplex PCR. The source study handled its data this way. The number of nucleated cells in each sample was estimated from the amplification of reference gene primers within the assay. To quantify the absolute abundance of each unique TCRbeta CDR3 rearrangement, sequence reads were collapsed and filtered. For each sample, productive Simpson clonality was calculated by taking the square root of Simpson's diversity index across productive rearrangements. As stored in TCRdb, this immuneACCESS dataset retains in-frame rearrangements with V and J assigned. A fraction of the clones does not appear; measured against another copy, unresolved V genes explain less than half of the discrepancy, and the remainder lacks a known reason. V, J and clone size are taken as reported in that table, and D and trimming were inferred from the DNA itself. The sample yields about 120,000 clones; under 90% were counted once. Approximately 4.9% of the sample is in the top ten clones.

Whole blood was collected in K2EDTA tubes by collaborating institutions according to the institutions' own protocols. Collaborator samples were shipped for TCRbeta analysis as frozen whole blood, isolated PBMCs, or DNA extracted from either sample type. This TCR was sampled from a woman in her sixties or seventies with acute or convalescent COVID-19. The sequence joins TRBV4-3 to TRBJ2-1; TRBD1 is perhaps the D gene, given 6 matching bases. The specimen sequenced was peripheral blood. Here the CDR3 is given as CASSQDYRDAYNEQFF. The nucleotide sequence is given as TGCGCCAGCAGCCAAGATTACAGGGACGCCTACAATGAGCAGTTCTTC.